The 24 T cell receptor beta chains reported below all come from one sample, sequenced in a study of cytomegalovirus exposure and HLA in healthy donors. The PCR was carried out with 60 Vbeta primers and 13 Jbeta primers. Sequencing used immunoSEQ multiplex PCR; TCRdb keeps in-frame clones, though not all of them. The listing contains about 70,000 clones. Sequencing was carried out using PBMCs. The receptors originated from a female donor in good health and CMV-seropositive.

The V and J genes are TRBV28 and TRBJ2-7, with TRBD1 matching over 7 bases. The length of the CDR3 is 16 residues. Germline loops: CDR1 MDHEN, CDR2 SYDVKM. V shed 3 bases, J shed 4 bases, and the junction held 12 bases outside the gene matches. CDR3 DNA sequence: TGTGCCAGCAGTTTTGCCCTCAGGGGGAGTTGGTACGAGCAGTACTTC. This sequence encodes CASSFALRGSWYEQYF. Combining the CDR3 with reference TRBV28 and TRBJ2-7 gives the whole variable domain DVKVTQSSRYLVKRTGEKVFLECVQDMDHENMFWYRQDPGLGLRLIYFSYDVKMKEKGDIPEGYSVSREKKERFSLILESASTNQTSMYLCASSFALRGSWYEQYFGPGTRLTVT.

The chain employs TRBV30 and TRBJ1-4; possibly TRBD1 for D (6 bases). The length of the CDR3 is 17 residues. V was trimmed by 1 base and J by 3 bases, leaving 18 bases between them. Germline V gives CDR1 GTSNPN, CDR2 SVGIG (reference sequence). This chain's CDR3 is CAWSAPLQGGSNEKLFF. CDR3 nucleotides: TGTGCCTGGAGTGCCCCCTTACAGGGAGGGTCTAATGAAAAACTGTTTTTT. The complete variable domain, with remaining parts taken from reference TRBV30 and TRBJ1-4, reads SQTIHQWPATLVQPVGSPLSLECTVEGTSNPNLYWYRQAAGRGLQLLFYSVGIGQISSEVPQNLSASRPQDRQFILSSKKLLLSDSGFYLCAWSAPLQGGSNEKLFFGSGTQLSVL.

This chain joins TRBV6-6 and TRBJ1-1; TRBD1 matches at 9 bases. After removal of 6 bases from V and 3 bases from J, the junction contained 2 bases not matched to a gene. This CDR3 comprises 13 residues. From germline, CDR1 is MNHNY and CDR2 SVGAGI (reference sequence). CDR3 sequence (DNA): TGTGCCAGCAGCCGACAGGGGGACACTGAAGCTTTCTTT. Protein product: CASSRQGDTEAFF.

The chain has TRBV2 and TRBJ1-1; tentative D call: TRBD1 (5 bases). This CDR3 is 14 amino acids long. Germline CDR1 is SNHLY and CDR2 is FYNNEI. Trimming stripped 3 bases from V and 1 base from J, with 9 bases between. The DNA for the CDR3 is TGTGCCAGCAGTGAGTTCGGGGGGAACACTGAAGCTTTCTTT. It codes for CASSEFGGNTEAFF.

As DNA, the CDR3 is TGTGCCAGCAGCGAGGGGGGGGGAAACTATGGCTACACCTTC. It codes for CASSEGGGNYGYTF. The V gene is TRBV28, the J gene TRBJ1-2; D is possibly TRBD1 (6 bases). Germline assignment: CDR1 MDHEN and CDR2 SYDVKM. V was cut by 6 bases and J by 2 bases, with 13 bases left in between. The CDR3 is 14 residues long.

V gene TRBV5-1 combines with J gene TRBJ1-1; possibly TRBD1 for D (5 bases). The CDR3 loop spans 14 amino acids. The V gene's germline CDR1 is SGHRS and CDR2 YFSETQ. V was trimmed by 2 bases and J by 0 bases, leaving 8 bases between them. Here the CDR3 reads CASSFDRLNTEAFF. The CDR3 nucleotides read TGCGCCAGCAGCTTCGACAGACTGAACACTGAAGCTTTCTTT.

The chain links TRBV6-1 to TRBJ2-7; TRBD1 aligns across 11 bases. The CDR3 has 15 residues. V lost 7 bases and J lost 6; bases outside the gene matches: 11. Germline V CDR1 and CDR2: MNHNS, SASEGT. The CDR3 reads CASNWGQGERVEQYF. The CDR3 nucleotides read TGTGCCAGCAATTGGGGACAGGGGGAACGGGTCGAGCAGTACTTC.

This chain connects TRBV6-6 to TRBJ1-1; a possible D gene is TRBD1 (6 bases). This CDR3 has 15 amino acids. Germline assignment: CDR1 MNHNY and CDR2 SVGAGI (reference sequence). The V gene lost 1 base and the J gene lost 4 bases, with 13 bases spanning the gap. The CDR3 protein is CASSYLTGRGTEAFF. As DNA, the CDR3 is TGTGCCAGCAGTTACTTGACAGGTCGGGGCACTGAAGCTTTCTTT.

This sequence joins TRBV7-2 and TRBJ2-7, with D possibly being TRBD1 (6 bases). Germline CDR1 reads SGHTA; CDR2 reads FQGNSA. The CDR3 consists of 13 residues. Between the trimmed V and J ends, which lost 5 bases and 4 bases, there was a span of 12 bases. In DNA, the CDR3 is TGTGCCAGCAGCAAGGACAGAGAATACGAGCAGTACTTC. As protein: CASSKDREYEQYF.

The J gene is TRBJ2-5, the V gene TRBV29-1; no definite D call. This CDR3 contains 10 residues. Per germline, CDR1 SQVTM and CDR2 ANQGSEA. Trimming pared 7 bases from V and 7 bases from J, leaving 10 bases between. The CDR3 reads CSAEEATQYF. The CDR3 DNA is TGCAGCGCCGAAGAGGCGACCCAGTACTTC. Full variable domain (missing parts from reference TRBV29-1 and TRBJ2-5): SAVISQKPSRDICQRGTSLTIQCQVDSQVTMMFWYRQQPGQSLTLIATANQGSEATYESGFVIDKFPISRPNLTFSTLTVSNMSPEDSSIYLCSAEEATQYFGPGTRLLVL.

The V gene is TRBV29-1, the J gene TRBJ1-2; D not certain. V lost 2 bases and J 2 bases, leaving 9 bases between the germline ends. In germline, CDR1 is SQVTM, CDR2 ANQGSEA. The CDR3 totals 13 residues. The DNA of the CDR3 is TGCAGCGTTGAATCCCCAGGAAACTATGGCTACACCTTC. Translated, it gives CSVESPGNYGYTF.

The chain recombines TRBV30 with TRBJ2-7; 9 nucleotides line up with TRBD1. V shed 8 bases and J 3 bases; nucleotides not matched to a gene: 5. The germline gives CDR1 GTSNPN, CDR2 SVGIG (reference sequence). The CDR3 runs 12 residues. This CDR3 reads CAGDRDSYEQYF. Written as DNA, the CDR3 is TGTGCCGGGGACAGGGACAGCTACGAGCAGTACTTC.

This chain connects TRBV6-1 to TRBJ1-4; TRBD1 matches 8 bases. This CDR3 contains 13 residues. CDR1 MNHNS and CDR2 SASEGT come from the germline V gene. J lost 8 bases, V lost 2 bases, and 1 base had no gene match. In DNA, the CDR3 is TGTGCCAGCAGTGAACAGGGGGCGGAAAAACTGTTTTTT. The encoded protein is CASSEQGAEKLFF.

The chain joins TRBV25-1 to TRBJ2-7; 9 bases match TRBD1. The V gene end was trimmed by 6 bases and the J gene end by 3 bases; junction bases not matched to a gene: 9. Germline V lookup: CDR1 MGHDK, CDR2 SYGVNS. This CDR3 contains 15 residues. CDR3 in DNA: TGTGCCAGCAGCCTTTCGGGACAGGGTAACTACGAGCAGTACTTC. As protein: CASSLSGQGNYEQYF.

The V and J genes are TRBV28 and TRBJ1-6, with 7 bases aligning to TRBD1. CDR3 size: 15 residues. Losses at the gene ends were 7 bases for V and 3 bases for J; bases not matched to a gene: 6. Germline V gives CDR1 MDHEN, CDR2 SYDVKM. The CDR3 region has the DNA TGTGCCAGCACCCTGGGACAGATCTATAATTCACCCCTCCACTTT. As protein: CASTLGQIYNSPLHF. The whole variable domain, remainder taken from reference TRBV28 and TRBJ1-6, is DVKVTQSSRYLVKRTGEKVFLECVQDMDHENMFWYRQDPGLGLRLIYFSYDVKMKEKGDIPEGYSVSREKKERFSLILESASTNQTSMYLCASTLGQIYNSPLHFGNGTRLTVT.

CDR3 nucleotides: TGTGCCAGTAGTATACTACAGGGGACTGGGAATGAGCAGTTCTTC. Protein product: CASSILQGTGNEQFF. The chain carries TRBV19 and TRBJ2-1; tentative D call: TRBD1 (7 bases). CDR3 length: 15 amino acids. Germline CDR1 and CDR2: LNHDA and SQIVND (reference sequence). Deletions cut 2 bases from V and 7 bases from J, with 15 bases between.

Concerning this clone itself: Germline is not matched at one junction end, which may reflect a read error. Other DNA sequences within the sample encode an identical CDR3. The chain is built from TRBV2 and TRBJ1-6; D may be TRBD1 (5 bases). Per germline, CDR1 SNHLY and CDR2 FYNNEI. The CDR3 length is 13 residues. The CDR3 loop reads CASSVDSNSPLHF. DNA of the CDR3: TGTGCCAGCAGTGTTGACAGTAATTCACCCCTACACTTT.

This rearrangement joins TRBV6-1 to TRBJ2-3; 8 nucleotides agree with TRBD2. Germline trimming cut 2 bases from V and 0 bases from J; bases unmatched to any gene: 4. Germline V gene lookup returns CDR1 MNHNS and CDR2 SASEGT. CDR3 length equals 16 residues. The CDR3 sequence is CASSELASGSTDTQYF. The CDR3 DNA reads TGTGCCAGCAGTGAACTGGCTAGCGGGAGCACAGATACGCAGTATTTT.

The chain is built from TRBV6-5 and TRBJ2-1; 8 bases fit TRBD1. Germline assignment: CDR1 MNHEY and CDR2 SVGAGI. The CDR3 sequence is 16 residues long. Trimming removed 0 bases from V and 6 bases from J; junction bases left unmatched: 7. In DNA form, the CDR3 reads TGTGCCAGCAGTTACTCTTCCGGACAGGGTATCAATGAGCAGTTCTTC. It encodes CASSYSSGQGINEQFF.

The chain uses TRBV4-1 and TRBJ1-6; TRBD1 matches at 7 bases. CDR3 length equals 16 residues. The V gene end was trimmed by 0 bases and the J gene end by 9 bases; junction bases not matched to a gene: 8. Germline CDR1 and CDR2: MGHRA and YSYEKL. The CDR3 sequence: CASSQDWGSGGSPLHF. CDR3 nucleotides: TGCGCCAGCAGCCAAGACTGGGGCTCAGGGGGTTCACCCCTCCACTTT.

This chain uses TRBV10-3 with TRBJ2-7; TRBD1 matches at 8 bases. Trimming took 7 bases from V and 3 from J; bases not matched to a gene: 8. This CDR3 is 14 amino acids long. Germline lookup yields CDR1 ENHRY and CDR2 SYGVKD. CDR3 residues: CAITNDRGGYEQYF. The CDR3 bases are TGTGCCATCACCAACGACAGGGGTGGCTACGAGCAGTACTTC.

The chain couples TRBV29-1 to TRBJ1-2, with 8 bases fitting TRBD1. Germline CDR1 and CDR2: SQVTM and ANQGSEA. With V trimmed by 4 bases and J by 1 base, 11 bases remained unmatched. The CDR3 has 16 amino acids. Written as DNA, the CDR3 is TGCAGCGTTGCCGGGACAGGTGGCGGCATTAACTATGGCTACACCTTC. This gives the protein CSVAGTGGGINYGYTF.

The chain uses TRBV4-1 and TRBJ1-4, with TRBD1 as a possible D gene (5 bases). This CDR3 is 14 amino acids long. Trimming took off 2 bases at V and 6 bases at J, with 10 bases between the two ends. Germline V lookup: CDR1 MGHRA, CDR2 YSYEKL. Here the CDR3 reads CASSQSPTDEKLFF. Here the CDR3 DNA reads TGCGCCAGCAGCCAATCACCGACAGATGAAAAACTGTTTTTT.

The V and J genes are TRBV4-3 and TRBJ2-4; 7 bases are shared with TRBD1. V shed 0 bases and J 4 bases; nucleotides not matched to a gene: 6. CDR1 and CDR2 (germline): LGHNA, YSLEER. The CDR3 covers 16 residues. CDR3 sequence: CASSQEVRQGKNIQYF. The CDR3 nucleotides are TGCGCCAGCAGCCAAGAAGTTAGACAGGGTAAAAACATTCAGTACTTC.